This T cell receptor (beta chain) was recovered during a study of blood T cells in healthy people across ages. PCR was performed a second time for about 6 to 12 cycles using a sample-barcoded 5' primer and a J-beta primer mix. TCRdb ran MiXCR on the 5' RACE reads and lists one entry per CDR3 protein. The sample holds about 1.7 million distinct CDR3 sequences; about 30% are singletons and the top ten take 6.5% to 8.5%. Study-wide results and caveats: Donor CMV status was unknown, possibly confounding expanded clonotype changes. Strong correlation was found linking TCR beta diversity to naive T cell percentage.

Comment on this clonotype: Antigen unknown.

Extracted total RNA amounted to at least 5.5 micrograms for each sample. The V gene end was trimmed by 2 bases and the J gene end by 7 bases; junction bases not matched to a gene: 7. The germline CDR1 and CDR2 sequences are DFQATT and SNEGSKA (reference sequence). This CDR3 is built from 13 residues. The genes are TRBV20-1 and TRBJ1-1; 7 bases are shared with TRBD1. The receptor's source is a young woman in good health. Sequenced input: blood. The CDR3 reads CSARPPTGVEAFF. CDR3 DNA sequence: TGCAGTGCTAGACCTCCTACAGGGGTTGAAGCTTTCTTT.